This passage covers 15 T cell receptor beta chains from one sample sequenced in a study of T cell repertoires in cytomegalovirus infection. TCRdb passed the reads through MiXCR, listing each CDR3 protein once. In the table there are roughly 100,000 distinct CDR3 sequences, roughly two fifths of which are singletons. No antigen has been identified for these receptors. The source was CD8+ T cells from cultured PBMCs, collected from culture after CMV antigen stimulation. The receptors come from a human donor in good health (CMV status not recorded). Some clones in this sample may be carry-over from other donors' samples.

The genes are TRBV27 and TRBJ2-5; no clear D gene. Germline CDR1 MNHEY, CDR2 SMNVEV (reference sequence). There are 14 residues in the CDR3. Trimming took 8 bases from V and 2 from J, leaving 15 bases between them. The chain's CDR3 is CASGPTAQQETQYF. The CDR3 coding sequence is TGTGCCAGCGGTCCCACTGCTCAGCAAGAGACCCAGTACTTC.

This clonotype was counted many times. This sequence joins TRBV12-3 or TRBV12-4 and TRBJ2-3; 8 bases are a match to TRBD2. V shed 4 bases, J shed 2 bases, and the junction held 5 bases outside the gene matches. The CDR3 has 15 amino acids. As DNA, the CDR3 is TGTGCCAGCAGTTCCACACTAGCGGCCACAGATACGCAGTATTTT. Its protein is CASSSTLAATDTQYF.

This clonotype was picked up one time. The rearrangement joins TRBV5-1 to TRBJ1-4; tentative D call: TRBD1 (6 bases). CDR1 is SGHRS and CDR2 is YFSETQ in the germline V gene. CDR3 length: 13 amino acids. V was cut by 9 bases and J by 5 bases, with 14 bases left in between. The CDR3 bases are TGCGCCACCGCTGACAGGCCAAATGAAAAACTGTTTTTT. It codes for CATADRPNEKLFF.

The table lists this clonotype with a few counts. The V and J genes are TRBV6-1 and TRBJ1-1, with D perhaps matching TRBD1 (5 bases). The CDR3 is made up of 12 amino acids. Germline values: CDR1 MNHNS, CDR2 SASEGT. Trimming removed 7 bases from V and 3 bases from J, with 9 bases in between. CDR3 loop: CASTSGYTEAFF. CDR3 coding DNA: TGTGCCAGCACTTCAGGGTACACTGAAGCTTTCTTT.

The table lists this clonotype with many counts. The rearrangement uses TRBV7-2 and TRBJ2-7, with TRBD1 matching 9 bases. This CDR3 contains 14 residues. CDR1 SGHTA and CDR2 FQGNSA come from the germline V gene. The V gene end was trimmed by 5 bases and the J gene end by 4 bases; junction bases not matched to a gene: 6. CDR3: CASSPDRGRYEQYF. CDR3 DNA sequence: TGTGCCAGCAGCCCGGACAGGGGTAGGTACGAGCAGTACTTC.

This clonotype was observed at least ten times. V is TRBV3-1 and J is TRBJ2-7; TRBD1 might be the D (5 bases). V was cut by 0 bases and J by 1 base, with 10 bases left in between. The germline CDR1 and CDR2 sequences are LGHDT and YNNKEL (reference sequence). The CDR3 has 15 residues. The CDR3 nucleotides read TGTGCCAGCAGCCAAGACCCGCAGGGTTCCTACGAGCAGTACTTC. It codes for CASSQDPQGSYEQYF.

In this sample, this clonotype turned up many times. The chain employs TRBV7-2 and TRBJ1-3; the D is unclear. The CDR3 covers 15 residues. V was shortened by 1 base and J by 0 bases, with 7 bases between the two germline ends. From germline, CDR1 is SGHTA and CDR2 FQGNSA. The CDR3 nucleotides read TGTGCCAGCAGCTTAGTAGCCTACTCTGGAAACACCATATATTTT. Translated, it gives CASSLVAYSGNTIYF. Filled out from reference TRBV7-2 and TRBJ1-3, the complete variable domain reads GAGVSQSPSNKVTEKGKDVELRCDPISGHTALYWYRQSLGQGLEFLIYFQGNSAPDKSGLPSDRFSAERTGGSVSTLTIQRTQQEDSAVYLCASSLVAYSGNTIYFGEGSWLTVV.

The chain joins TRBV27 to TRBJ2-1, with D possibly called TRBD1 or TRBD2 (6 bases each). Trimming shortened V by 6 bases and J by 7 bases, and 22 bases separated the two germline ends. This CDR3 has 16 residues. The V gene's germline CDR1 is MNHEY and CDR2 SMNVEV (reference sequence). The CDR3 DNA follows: TGTGCCAGCAGCCTACCAGGGGCCCGGAGGGGAAATGAGCAGTTCTTC. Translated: CASSLPGARRGNEQFF.

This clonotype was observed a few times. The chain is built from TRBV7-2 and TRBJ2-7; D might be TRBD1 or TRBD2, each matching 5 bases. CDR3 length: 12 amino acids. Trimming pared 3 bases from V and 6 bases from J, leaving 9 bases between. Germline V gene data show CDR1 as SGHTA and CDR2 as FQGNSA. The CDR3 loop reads CASSLGVLEQYF. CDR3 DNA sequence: TGTGCCAGCAGCTTGGGGGTTCTCGAGCAGTACTTC.

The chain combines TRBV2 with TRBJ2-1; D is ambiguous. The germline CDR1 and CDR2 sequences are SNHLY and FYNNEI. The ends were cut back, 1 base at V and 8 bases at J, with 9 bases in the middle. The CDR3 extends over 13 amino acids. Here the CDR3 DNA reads TGTGCCAGCAGTGAAGTTCATTTGGATGAGCAGTTCTTC. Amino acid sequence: CASSEVHLDEQFF.

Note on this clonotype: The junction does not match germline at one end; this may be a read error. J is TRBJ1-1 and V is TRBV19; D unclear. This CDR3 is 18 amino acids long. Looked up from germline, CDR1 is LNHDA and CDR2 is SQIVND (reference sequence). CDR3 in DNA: TGTGCCAGTACCAGTTCGGGCTCCCTAACCCCGATGAACACTGAGGCTTTCTTT. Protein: CASTSSGSLTPMNTEAFF.

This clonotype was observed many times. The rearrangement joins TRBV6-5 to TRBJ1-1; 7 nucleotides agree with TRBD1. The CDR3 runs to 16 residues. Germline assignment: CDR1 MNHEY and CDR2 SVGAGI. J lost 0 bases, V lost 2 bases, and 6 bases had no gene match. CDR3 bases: TGTGCCAGCAGTTACGGAGCAGGGGGGATGAACACTGAAGCTTTCTTT. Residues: CASSYGAGGMNTEAFF.

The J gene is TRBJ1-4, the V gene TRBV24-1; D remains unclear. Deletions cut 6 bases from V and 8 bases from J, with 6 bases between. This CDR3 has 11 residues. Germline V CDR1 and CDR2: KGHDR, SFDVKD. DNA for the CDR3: TGTGCCACCAGTTTCGGGGAAAAACTGTTTTTT. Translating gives CATSFGEKLFF.

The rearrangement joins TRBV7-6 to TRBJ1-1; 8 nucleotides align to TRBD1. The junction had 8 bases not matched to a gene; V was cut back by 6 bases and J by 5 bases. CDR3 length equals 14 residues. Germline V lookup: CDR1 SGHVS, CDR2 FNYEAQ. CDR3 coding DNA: TGTGCCAGCAGTCCCAGGGGGCAAGGGACTGAAGCTTTCTTT. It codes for CASSPRGQGTEAFF.

The CDR3 is CASSGQGTYEQYF. As DNA, the CDR3 is TGTGCCAGCAGCGGTCAGGGAACCTACGAGCAGTACTTC. This chain joins TRBV2 and TRBJ2-7; possible D gene TRBD1, 5 bases. Trimming took 6 bases from V and 2 from J, leaving 11 bases between them. The CDR3 consists of 13 residues. Germline V gene sequence: CDR1 SNHLY, CDR2 FYNNEI. Using reference TRBV2 and TRBJ2-7 for the parts outside the CDR3, the full variable domain is EPEVTQTPSHQVTQMGQEVILRCVPISNHLYFYWYRQILGQKVEFLVSFYNNEISEKSEIFDDQFSVERPDGSNFTLKIRSTKLEDSAMYFCASSGQGTYEQYFGPGTRLTVT.